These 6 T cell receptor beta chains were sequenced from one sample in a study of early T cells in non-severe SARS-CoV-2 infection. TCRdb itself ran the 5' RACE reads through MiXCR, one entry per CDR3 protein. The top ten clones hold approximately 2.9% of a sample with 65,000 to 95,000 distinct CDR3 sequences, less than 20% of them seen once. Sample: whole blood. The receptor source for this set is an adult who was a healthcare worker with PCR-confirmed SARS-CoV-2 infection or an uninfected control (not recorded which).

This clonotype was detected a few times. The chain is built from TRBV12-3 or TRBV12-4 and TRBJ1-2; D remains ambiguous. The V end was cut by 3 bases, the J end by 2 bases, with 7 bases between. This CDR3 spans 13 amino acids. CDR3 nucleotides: TGTGCCAGCAGTTTGAATAAAAACTATGGCTACACCTTC. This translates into CASSLNKNYGYTF.

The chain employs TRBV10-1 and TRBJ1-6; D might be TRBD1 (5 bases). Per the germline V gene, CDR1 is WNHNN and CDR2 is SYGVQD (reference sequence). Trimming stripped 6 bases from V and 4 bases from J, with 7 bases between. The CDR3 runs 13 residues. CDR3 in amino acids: CASSREYNSPLHF. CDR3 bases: TGCGCCAGCAGCAGGGAATATAATTCACCCCTCCACTTT.

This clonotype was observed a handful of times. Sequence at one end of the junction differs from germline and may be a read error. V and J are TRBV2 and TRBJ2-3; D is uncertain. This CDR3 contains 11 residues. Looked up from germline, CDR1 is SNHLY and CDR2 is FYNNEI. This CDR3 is CASSEVGTTDF. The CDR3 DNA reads TGTGCCAGCAGTGAAGTTGGCACCACGGATTTT.

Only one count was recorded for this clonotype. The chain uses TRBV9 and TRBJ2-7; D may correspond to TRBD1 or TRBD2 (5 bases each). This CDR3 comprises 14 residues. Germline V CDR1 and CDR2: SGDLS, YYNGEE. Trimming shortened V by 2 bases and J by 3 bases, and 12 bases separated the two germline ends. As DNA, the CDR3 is TGTGCCAGCAGCGTCGGAAGGGGACGCTACGAGCAGTACTTC. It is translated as CASSVGRGRYEQYF.

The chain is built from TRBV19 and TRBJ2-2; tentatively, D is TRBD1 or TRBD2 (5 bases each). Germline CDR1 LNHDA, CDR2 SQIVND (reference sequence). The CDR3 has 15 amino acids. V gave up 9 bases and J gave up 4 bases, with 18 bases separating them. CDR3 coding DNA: TGTGCCAGCAGCTGGGACGCCGGAGGCACCGGGGAGCTGTTTTTT. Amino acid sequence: CASSWDAGGTGELFF.

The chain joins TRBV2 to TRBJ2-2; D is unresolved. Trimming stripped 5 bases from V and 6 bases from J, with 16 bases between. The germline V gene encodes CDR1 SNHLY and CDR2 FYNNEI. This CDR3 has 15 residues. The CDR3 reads CASSSPRVSPGELFF. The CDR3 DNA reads TGTGCCAGCAGTTCTCCTAGGGTCAGTCCCGGGGAGCTGTTTTTT.